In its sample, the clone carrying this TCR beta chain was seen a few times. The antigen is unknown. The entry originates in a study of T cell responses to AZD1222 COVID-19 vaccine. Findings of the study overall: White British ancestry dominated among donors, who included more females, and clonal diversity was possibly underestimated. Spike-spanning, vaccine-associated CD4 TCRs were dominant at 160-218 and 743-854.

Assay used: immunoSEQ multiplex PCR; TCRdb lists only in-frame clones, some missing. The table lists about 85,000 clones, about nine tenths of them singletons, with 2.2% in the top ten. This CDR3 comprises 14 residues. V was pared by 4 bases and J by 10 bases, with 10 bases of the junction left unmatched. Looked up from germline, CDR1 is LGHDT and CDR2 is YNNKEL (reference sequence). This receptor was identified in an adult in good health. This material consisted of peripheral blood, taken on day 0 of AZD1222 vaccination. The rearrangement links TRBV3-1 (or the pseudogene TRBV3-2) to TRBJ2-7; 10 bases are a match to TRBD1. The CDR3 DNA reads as TGTGCCAGCAGCCGGGACAGGGGCCATGACCCCCAGTACTTC. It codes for CASSRDRGHDPQYF.